This note documents a single TCR beta chain sequence. Original analysis: Counts of nucleated cells, estimated from reference gene primer amplification, were obtained. Repertoires were generated with immunoSEQ multiplex PCR, while TCRdb's copy carries only in-frame clones and drops some. From that table come the V and J calls and clone size; the DNA was used to work out D and trimming. The table has 70,000 to 95,000 clones, around 94% seen once. This record comes from a study of blood T cell repertoires in COVID-19. About the study: The United States, Italy and Spain provided the acute and convalescent COVID-19 samples. PBMCs, B-cell-depleted T cells, or T cells provided the cDNA or gDNA that made up the material.

The V and J ends lost 2 bases and 1 base respectively, with 5 bases between them. Per the germline V gene, CDR1 is MGHRA and CDR2 is YSYEKL. The CDR3 has 14 amino acids. The sample taken for sequencing was peripheral blood. This receptor was obtained from a woman in her fifties or sixties with active COVID-19. The gene calls are TRBV4-1 and TRBJ2-2; no definite D call. The CDR3, as DNA: TGCGCCAGCAGCCAAACGGGGAACACCGGGGAGCTGTTTTTT. This translates into CASSQTGNTGELFF.